These T cell receptor beta chains were read from a single sample in a study of blood T cell repertoires in COVID-19. Only in-frame clones appear in the TCRdb table, and some are missing; sequencing was by immunoSEQ multiplex PCR. The sample records more than 95,000 clones, 80% to 95% being singletons. Sequencing was done on a sample of peripheral blood. Receptors originate from a man aged 45-60 years with COVID-19, enrolled during active disease. Each CDR3 is given with its conserved first and last residue. For some rows the clone size is stated as once, few or many, or as a class when expanded; others skip it.

V gene	J gene	clone size	CDR3 protein
TRBV5-4	TRBJ2-7	.	CASSPTVAGGYEQYF
TRBV30	TRBJ1-4	.	CAWSAKGGAANEKLFF
TRBV5-1	TRBJ2-3	.	CASSVGLATDTQYF
TRBV5-1	TRBJ1-1	once	CASSLDDRRYTEAFF
TRBV27	TRBJ2-1	.	CASSRDSSYNEQFF
TRBV5-4	TRBJ2-5	.	CASSFRLAGEGRTQYF
TRBV5-1	TRBJ1-1	.	CASSLGQANTEAFF
TRBV27	TRBJ1-6	.	CASSRGSYNSPLHF
TRBV5-6	TRBJ1-2	.	CASSHPGQGNYGYTF
TRBV28	TRBJ2-3	.	CASGRVTTADTQYF
TRBV9	TRBJ2-2	.	CASSVALAGGPTGELFF
TRBV27	TRBJ2-7	.	CASRSSQAGAYEQYF
TRBV4-3	TRBJ2-2	.	CASSQGAGGMGTGELFF
TRBV4-1	TRBJ2-3	.	CASSQVGGDTQYF
TRBV9	TRBJ1-3	.	CASSVVIAPGSGNTIYF
TRBV9	TRBJ2-1	.	CASSVGPSGGYNEQFF
TRBV3-1/TRBV3-2	TRBJ1-1	.	CASRSVNTEAFF
TRBV7-9	TRBJ2-2	.	CASSPGTGFGGELFF
TRBV10-3	TRBJ2-1	few	CAIRDGSSYNEQFF
TRBV6-5	TRBJ2-5	.	CASSPSWTGETQYF
TRBV9	TRBJ1-5	.	CASSVGGQGTQPQHF
TRBV6-2/TRBV6-3	TRBJ2-5	.	CASSYGGTQETQYF
TRBV5-4	TRBJ1-2	.	CASSFELNYGYTF
TRBV12-3/TRBV12-4	TRBJ2-3	.	CASSFAGDTQYF
TRBV27	TRBJ2-1	.	CASSLDRTEQFF
TRBV19	TRBJ1-5	.	CASSGTVYSNQPQHF
TRBV28	TRBJ1-1	.	CASSWGGTEAFF
TRBV7-2	TRBJ2-2	once	CASSTTSGRTGELFF
TRBV24-1	TRBJ2-1	.	CATSGRGGSYNEQFF
TRBV5-1	TRBJ2-2	.	CASSLGGINTGELFF
TRBV24-1	TRBJ2-1	.	CATSVAGSVQFF
TRBV6-6	TRBJ2-1	few	CASRTGTYNEQFF
TRBV27	TRBJ1-5	.	CASSLSDRRGNQPQHF
TRBV6-6	TRBJ2-5	.	CASSPTPRTSGRSETQYF
TRBV11-2	TRBJ2-5	.	CASSAMREGGETQYF
TRBV6-5	TRBJ2-1	.	CASSYARQDIPKWFF
TRBV5-6	TRBJ2-7	.	CASSFGLQTYEQYF
TRBV19	TRBJ2-3	.	CASSSSGSTDTQYF
TRBV19	TRBJ2-1	.	CASSRDSSYNEQFF
TRBV24-1	TRBJ2-1	.	CATSGPVGDEQFF
TRBV2	TRBJ2-3	.	CASSFSDTQYF
TRBV25-1	TRBJ1-4	.	CASSAGQLNEKLFF
TRBV6-2/TRBV6-3	TRBJ2-3	.	CASSAGDRSTDTQYF
TRBV6-1	TRBJ1-4	.	CASSETGTGAGLQKLFF
TRBV25-1	TRBJ1-1	.	CASSEYSPTEAFF
TRBV2	TRBJ2-5	.	CASSGDRAETQYF
TRBV2	TRBJ2-1	.	CASSVLNEQFF
TRBV28	TRBJ2-7	.	CASSISRSGTGTYEQYF
TRBV19	TRBJ2-6	.	CASSIYGGVGSGANVLTF
TRBV12-3/TRBV12-4	TRBJ2-3	.	CASSPWRDTQYF
TRBV18	TRBJ2-3	.	CASSPLGHLNTDTQYF
TRBV24-1	TRBJ2-2	.	CATSVRPTGELFF
TRBV30	TRBJ2-5	.	CAWEREGETQYF